Detailed here is one TCR beta chain. V lost 4 bases and J 0 bases, leaving 20 bases between the germline ends. CDR1 LNHDA and CDR2 SQIVND come from the germline V gene (reference sequence). The CDR3 has 18 amino acids. This entry is derived from a study of blood T cell repertoires in COVID-19. Looking at the study overall: In each case, the material was cDNA or gDNA derived from T cells, B-cell-depleted T cells, or PBMCs.

TCRdb's copy holds only in-frame clones and misses some; the assay was immunoSEQ multiplex PCR. Of roughly 200,000 clones in the sample, roughly 86% were seen once. Enrolled through a virtual design, the participants were between roughly 18 and 90 years of age and came from 24 US areas. The J gene is TRBJ2-3, the V gene TRBV19; a possible D gene is TRBD2 (6 bases). The origin of this receptor is a woman younger than 45 with acute COVID-19. The material sequenced was PBMCs or T cells enriched from blood (not recorded which). The CDR3 spells CASSTHGTPLTSTDTQYF. The CDR3 DNA reads as TGTGCCAGTAGTACTCACGGGACTCCCTTGACTAGCACAGATACGCAGTATTTT.